Sequencing of this T cell receptor (beta chain) was carried out in a study of shared clonotypes between healthy human individuals. Using immunoSEQ multiplex PCR, the repertoire was profiled, and TCRdb retains in-frame clones only, with some absent. The sample yields a few hundred thousand clones, around 90% seen once. Germline CDR1 reads MGHRA; CDR2 reads YSYEKL. CDR3 size: 13 residues. V gave up 3 bases and J gave up 3 bases, with 8 bases separating them. The V gene is TRBV4-1, the J gene TRBJ2-5, with a weak D call TRBD1 (5 bases). The TCR comes from a man aged 18-30 years in good health. Sequencing input: memory CD8+ T cells sorted from blood. Subset given: CD45RO+ cells pooled with CCR7-negative TemRA cells. CDR3: CASSHRREETQYF. For the CDR3, the DNA is TGCGCCAGCAGCCACCGCAGGGAAGAGACCCAGTACTTC.